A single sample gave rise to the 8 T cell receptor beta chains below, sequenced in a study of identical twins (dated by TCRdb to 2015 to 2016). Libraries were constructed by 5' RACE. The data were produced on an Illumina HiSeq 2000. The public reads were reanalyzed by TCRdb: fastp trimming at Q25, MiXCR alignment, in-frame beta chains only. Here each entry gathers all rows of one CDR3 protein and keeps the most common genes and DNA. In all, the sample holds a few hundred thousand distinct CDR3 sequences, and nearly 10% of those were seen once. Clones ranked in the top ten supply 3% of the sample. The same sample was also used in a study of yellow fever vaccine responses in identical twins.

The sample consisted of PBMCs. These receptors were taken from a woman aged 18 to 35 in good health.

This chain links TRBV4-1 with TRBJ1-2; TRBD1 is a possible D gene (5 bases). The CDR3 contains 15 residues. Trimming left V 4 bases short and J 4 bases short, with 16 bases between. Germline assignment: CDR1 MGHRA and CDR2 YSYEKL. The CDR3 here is CASSPVGGAFYGYTF. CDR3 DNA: TGCGCCAGCAGCCCCGTCGGGGGAGCTTTCTATGGCTACACCTTC.

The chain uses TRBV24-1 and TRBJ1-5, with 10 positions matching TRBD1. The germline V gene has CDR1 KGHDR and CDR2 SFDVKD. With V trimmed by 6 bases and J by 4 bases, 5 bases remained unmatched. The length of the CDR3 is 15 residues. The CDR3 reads CATSTGQGINQPQHF. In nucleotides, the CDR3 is TGTGCCACCAGTACGGGACAGGGGATTAATCAGCCCCAGCATTTT.

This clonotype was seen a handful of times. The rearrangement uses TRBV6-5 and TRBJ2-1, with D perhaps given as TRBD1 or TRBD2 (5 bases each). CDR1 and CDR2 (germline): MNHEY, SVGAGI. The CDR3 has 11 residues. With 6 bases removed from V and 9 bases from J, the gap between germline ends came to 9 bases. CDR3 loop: CASRDGGEQFF. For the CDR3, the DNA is TGTGCCAGCAGGGATGGGGGTGAGCAGTTCTTC.

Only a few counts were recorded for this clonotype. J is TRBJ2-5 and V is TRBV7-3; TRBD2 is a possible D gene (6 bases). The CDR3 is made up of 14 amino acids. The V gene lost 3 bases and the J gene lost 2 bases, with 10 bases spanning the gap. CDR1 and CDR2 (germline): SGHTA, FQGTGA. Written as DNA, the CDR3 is TGTGCCAGCAGCTTCTTCGGGGGACAAGAGACCCAGTACTTC. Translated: CASSFFGGQETQYF.

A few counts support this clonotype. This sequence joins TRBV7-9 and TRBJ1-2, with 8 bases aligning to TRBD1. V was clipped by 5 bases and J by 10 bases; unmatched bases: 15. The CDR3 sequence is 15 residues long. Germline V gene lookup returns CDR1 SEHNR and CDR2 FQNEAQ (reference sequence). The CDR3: CASSPQGQGKTAYTF. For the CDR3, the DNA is TGTGCCAGCAGCCCACAAGGACAGGGCAAAACGGCCTACACCTTC.

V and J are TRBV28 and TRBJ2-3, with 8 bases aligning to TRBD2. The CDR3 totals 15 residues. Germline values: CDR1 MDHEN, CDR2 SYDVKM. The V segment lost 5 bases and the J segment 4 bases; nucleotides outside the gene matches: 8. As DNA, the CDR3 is TGTGCCAGCAGTCTAAGCGGGAGTGCCTCAGATACGCAGTATTTT. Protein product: CASSLSGSASDTQYF.

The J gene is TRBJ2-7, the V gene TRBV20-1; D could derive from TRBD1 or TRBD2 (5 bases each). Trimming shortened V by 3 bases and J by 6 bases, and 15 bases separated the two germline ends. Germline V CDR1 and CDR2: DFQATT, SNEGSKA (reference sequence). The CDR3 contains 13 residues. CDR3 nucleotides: TGCAGTGCTAGTTCCGGGACCCTTGGCGAGCAGTACTTC. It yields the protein CSASSGTLGEQYF.

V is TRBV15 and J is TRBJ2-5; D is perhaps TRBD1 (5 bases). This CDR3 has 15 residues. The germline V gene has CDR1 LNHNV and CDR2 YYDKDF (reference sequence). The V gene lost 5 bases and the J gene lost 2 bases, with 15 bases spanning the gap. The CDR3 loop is CATSFHITGQETQYF. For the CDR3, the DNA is TGTGCCACCAGCTTCCACATTACAGGTCAAGAGACCCAGTACTTC.